Detailed here is one TCR beta chain. What it binds is unknown. Primers: 60 Vbeta forward and 13 Jbeta reverse. Generated by immunoSEQ multiplex PCR, the TCRdb table keeps only in-frame clones and is missing some. The sample holds about 170,000 clones, 75% seen once. V was clipped by 5 bases and J by 2 bases; unmatched bases: 2. Germline lookup yields CDR1 SGHAT and CDR2 FQNNGV. The CDR3 consists of 13 residues. The data derive from a study of cytomegalovirus exposure and HLA in healthy donors. Overall study: About 179 million T cells yielded 117 million unique TCR beta sequences in earlier analysis. Study findings and constraints: Productive status was seen about 87% or about 30% of the time for most TCR beta V segments in an earlier analysis. For TCR beta chains, V- and J-gene trimming was later linked to a missense DCLRE1C variant.

What was sequenced was PBMCs. The chain carries TRBV11-2 and TRBJ2-5; 7 nucleotides agree with TRBD2. This TCR came from a woman aged 50 to 60 in good health and CMV-seropositive. In DNA form, the CDR3 reads TGTGCCAGCAGCGGGGGACTACAAGAGACCCAGTACTTC. As protein: CASSGGLQETQYF.